A single T cell receptor (beta chain) is shown here with its context. This specimen belongs to a study of shared clonotypes between healthy human individuals. Overall study: Donors consisted of two women and a few men between 18 and 49.

The germline V and J ends were trimmed by 6 bases and 14 bases, with 29 bases remaining between them. This CDR3 spans 17 amino acids. CDR1 is WSHSY, CDR2 SAAADI, per germline. Clones were read by immunoSEQ multiplex PCR, and TCRdb kept only the in-frame ones, dropping some. Of about 690,000 clones in the sample, 90% were seen once. Adult donors, all healthy and HIV-negative, had no recent acute infections or vaccinations. The sequence was obtained from a man between 18 and 35 years old in good health. Some clones in this sample may be carry-over from other donors' samples. The sequenced sample was memory CD8+ T cells from PBMCs. As to subset: CD45RO+ cells pooled with CCR7-negative TemRA cells. V is TRBV10-2 and J is TRBJ1-6; D gene uncertain. CDR3 loop: CASSPGGFNEFYRSLHF. The CDR3 region has the DNA TGCGCCAGCAGCCCGGGAGGGTTCAATGAGTTCTATCGGTCCCTCCACTTT.